One sample yielded the 25 T cell receptor beta chains listed below, sequenced in a study of spatial heterogeneity in lung cancer. TCRdb analysed the 5' RACE reads with MiXCR anew, one entry per CDR3 protein. The data show more than 20,000 distinct CDR3 sequences, with around 13% seen just once and less than 30% held by the top ten. Specified time point: sample taken at primary tumor resection. The sequenced material consisted of unsorted whole RNA from tumor, nontumor lung or frozen PBMC. This specimen consisted of PBMCs, obtained at surgery. The receptors shown here come from a female donor with early-stage non-small cell lung cancer.

The chain uses TRBV20-1 and TRBJ2-1, with 7 bases aligning to TRBD2. V lost 3 bases to trimming and J lost 0 bases; unmatched junction nucleotides: 2. Germline CDR1 reads DFQATT; CDR2 reads SNEGSKA (reference sequence). The CDR3 loop spans 14 amino acids. The CDR3 DNA reads TGCAGTGCTAGCGGGAGGAGCTCCTACAATGAGCAGTTCTTC. It specifies CSASGRSSYNEQFF.

This rearrangement joins TRBV28 to TRBJ2-4, with no clear D. V was trimmed by 8 bases and J by 1 base, leaving 15 bases between them. Germline V gene data show CDR1 as MDHEN and CDR2 as SYDVKM. The CDR3 runs 15 residues. The CDR3 nucleotides are TGTGCCAGCGTTTCTTTAACAGAGGCCAAAAACATTCAGTACTTC. Residues: CASVSLTEAKNIQYF. Variable domain in full (rest from reference TRBV28 and TRBJ2-4): DVKVTQSSRYLVKRTGEKVFLECVQDMDHENMFWYRQDPGLGLRLIYFSYDVKMKEKGDIPEGYSVSREKKERFSLILESASTNQTSMYLCASVSLTEAKNIQYFGAGTRLSVL.

Ten or more counts support this clonotype. The V gene is TRBV29-1, the J gene TRBJ2-1; 8 nucleotides line up with TRBD2. CDR3 length: 13 amino acids. CDR1 is SQVTM, CDR2 ANQGSEA, per germline. J gave up 12 bases and V 4 bases, and 11 bases lay outside the gene matches. This CDR3 reads CSVVKSDSGMQFF. As DNA, the CDR3 is TGCAGCGTTGTTAAAAGTGATAGCGGGATGCAGTTCTTC.

The J gene is TRBJ2-3, the V gene TRBV7-2; TRBD1 might be the D (5 bases). CDR3 length: 14 residues. Germline CDR1 and CDR2: SGHTA and FQGNSA. With 1 base removed from V and 2 bases from J, the gap between germline ends came to 7 bases. CDR3: CASSLGQITDTQYF. The CDR3 bases are TGTGCCAGCAGCTTAGGACAGATCACAGATACGCAGTATTTT.

The chain employs TRBV4-2 and TRBJ1-2; D remains ambiguous. This CDR3 has 13 amino acids. The V and J ends lost 3 bases and 4 bases respectively, with 9 bases between them. Germline CDR1 LGHNA, CDR2 YNFKEQ. In DNA form, the CDR3 reads TGTGCCAGCAGCCAGAGTTTGGCCTATGGCTACACCTTC. Protein sequence: CASSQSLAYGYTF.

The rearrangement uses TRBV7-2 and TRBJ2-7; D might be TRBD1 or TRBD2, each matching 5 bases. Germline lookup yields CDR1 SGHTA and CDR2 FQGNSA. Trimming left V 7 bases short and J 7 bases short, with 17 bases between. This CDR3 is built from 13 residues. The CDR3 region is CASNLGPREEQYF. DNA for the CDR3: TGTGCCAGCAACCTGGGACCCAGGGAGGAGCAGTACTTC.

The chain has TRBV29-1 and TRBJ2-1; the D is unclear. The CDR3 has 12 amino acids. Trimming took 0 bases from V and 9 from J, leaving 9 bases between them. Looked up from germline, CDR1 is SQVTM and CDR2 is ANQGSEA. This chain's CDR3 is CSVEEGMFEQFF. The CDR3 coding sequence is TGCAGCGTTGAAGAGGGGATGTTTGAGCAGTTCTTC.

This clonotype has at least ten counts. V gene TRBV7-9 combines with J gene TRBJ1-3, with D hard to call. The CDR3 is 14 amino acids. Germline values: CDR1 SEHNR, CDR2 FQNEAQ (reference sequence). Trimming stripped 4 bases from V and 4 bases from J, with 11 bases between. The CDR3 is CASSYGRDGNTIYF. For the CDR3, the DNA is TGTGCCAGCAGCTACGGCAGAGACGGAAACACCATATATTTT.

This clonotype was found many times. A read error may produce the germline difference seen at one junction end. This sequence joins TRBV7-7 and TRBJ2-2, with D hard to call. Germline CDR1 SSHAT, CDR2 FNYEAQ (reference sequence). This CDR3 is built from 14 residues. The CDR3 reads CASSLGVNTGELFF. The CDR3 DNA follows: TGTGCTAGCAGCTTAGGTGTGAACACCGGGGAGCTGTTTTTT.

At least ten counts were recorded for this clonotype. As DNA, the CDR3 is TGTGCCAGCAGCCAAGGGTATGGGGAGCGCACAGATACGCAGTATTTT. The encoded protein is CASSQGYGERTDTQYF. The rearrangement uses TRBV3-1 and TRBJ2-3, with D possibly being TRBD2 (5 bases). CDR3 length equals 16 residues. The V and J ends lost 1 base and 1 base respectively, with 12 bases between them. The germline gives CDR1 LGHDT, CDR2 YNNKEL (reference sequence).

The V and J genes are TRBV7-2 and TRBJ2-5; perhaps TRBD2 as D (5 bases). Germline lookup yields CDR1 SGHTA and CDR2 FQGNSA. This CDR3 has 14 residues. V was pared by 2 bases and J by 4 bases, with 11 bases between. This chain's CDR3 is CASSLKGRGETQYF. The CDR3 bases are TGTGCCAGCAGCTTAAAAGGGAGAGGAGAGACCCAGTACTTC.

The sample holds many counts of this clonotype. This chain joins TRBV7-9 and TRBJ2-3; a possible D gene is TRBD1 (6 bases). This CDR3 spans 16 amino acids. Between the trimmed V and J ends, which lost 7 bases and 1 base, there was a span of 18 bases. CDR1 and CDR2 from the germline V gene are SEHNR and FQNEAQ (reference sequence). The CDR3 DNA sequence: TGTGCCAGCAACCTATTGGGGGCTCCGGGCACAGATACGCAGTATTTT. Translated, it gives CASNLLGAPGTDTQYF. Complete variable domain (other parts from reference TRBV7-9 and TRBJ2-3): DTGVSQNPRHKITKRGQNVTFRCDPISEHNRLYWYRQTLGQGPEFLTYFQNEAQLEKSRLLSDRFSAERPKGSFSTLEIQRTEQGDSAMYLCASNLLGAPGTDTQYFGPGTRLTVL.

This clonotype showed up many times. V is TRBV30 and J is TRBJ2-1, with D unresolved. Trimming shortened V by 2 bases and J by 4 bases, and 12 bases separated the two germline ends. There are 14 residues in the CDR3. CDR1 and CDR2 (germline): GTSNPN, SVGIG (reference sequence). CDR3 sequence: CAWSIVTSYNEQFF. The DNA for the CDR3 is TGTGCCTGGAGTATTGTCACCTCTTACAATGAGCAGTTCTTC.

In this sample, this clonotype turned up many times. V usage is TRBV2 and J usage is TRBJ1-5; possible D gene TRBD1, 5 bases. The CDR3 runs to 15 residues. Trimming left V 4 bases short and J 0 bases short, with 10 bases between. Germline values: CDR1 SNHLY, CDR2 FYNNEI. The CDR3: CASSAWQGSNQPQHF. CDR3 nucleotides: TGTGCCAGCAGTGCTTGGCAGGGTAGCAATCAGCCCCAGCATTTT.

This chain uses TRBV20-1 with TRBJ1-2; D gene ambiguous. Germline loops: CDR1 DFQATT, CDR2 SNEGSKA (reference sequence). Trimming cost V 6 bases and J 6 bases, with 11 bases left between them. CDR3 length: 11 residues. In DNA, the CDR3 is TGCAGTGCCCCTCGGGGAAATGGCTACACCTTC. The encoded protein is CSAPRGNGYTF.

The rearrangement uses TRBV10-3 and TRBJ2-7; D call uncertain. CDR1 and CDR2 (germline): ENHRY, SYGVKD. The CDR3 runs to 12 residues. V was pared by 0 bases and J by 6 bases, with 6 bases between. CDR3 amino acids: CAISESFSEQYF. The CDR3 DNA follows: TGTGCCATCAGTGAGTCGTTTAGCGAGCAGTACTTC.

This clonotype was found many times. CDR3 in DNA: TGTGCCAGCAGCCAAGTCCTAGCGGGAGTAACCGAGCAGTACTTC. Its protein product is CASSQVLAGVTEQYF. This chain joins TRBV14 and TRBJ2-7; 10 bases are a match to TRBD2. With 1 base clipped from V and 6 bases from J, the junction kept 6 bases outside the gene matches. This CDR3 has 15 amino acids. Germline V gene lookup returns CDR1 SGHDN and CDR2 FVKESK. The full variable domain, rest sourced from reference TRBV14 and TRBJ2-7, is EAGVTQFPSHSVIEKGQTVTLRCDPISGHDNLYWYRRVMGKEIKFLLHFVKESKQDESGMPNNRFLAERTGGTYSTLKVQPAELEDSGVYFCASSQVLAGVTEQYFGPGTRLTVT.

This clonotype came up many times. V and J are TRBV10-3 and TRBJ2-7; maybe TRBD2 (5 bases). The CDR3 runs to 14 residues. Trimming shortened V by 11 bases and J by 3 bases, and 20 bases separated the two germline ends. CDR1 is ENHRY, CDR2 SYGVKD, per germline. CDR3 region: CAAATFSGDYEQYF. The CDR3, as DNA: TGTGCCGCCGCTACTTTTTCCGGGGACTACGAGCAGTACTTC.

Ten or more counts support this clonotype. The CDR3 nucleotides read TGCAGTGCTAGAGATTATACGGGGGGGTTCGAGACCCAGTACTTC. Translation: CSARDYTGGFETQYF. The V call is TRBV20-1, the J call TRBJ2-5; 8 positions match TRBD2. CDR1 is DFQATT, CDR2 SNEGSKA, per germline (reference sequence). J lost 5 bases, V lost 0 bases, and 8 bases had no gene match. The CDR3 is made up of 15 amino acids.

This clonotype occurred many times. J is TRBJ1-6 and V is TRBV4-3; 8 nucleotides agree with TRBD1. The length of the CDR3 is 16 residues. With V trimmed by 0 bases and J by 7 bases, 5 bases remained unmatched. Germline V CDR1 and CDR2: LGHNA, YSLEER. The CDR3 DNA sequence: TGCGCCAGCAGCCAAGATAACACAGGGGGGAATTCACCCCTCCACTTT. It encodes CASSQDNTGGNSPLHF.

CDR3 sequence: CASSSGNEQFF. In DNA form, the CDR3 reads TGTGCCAGCTCTTCCGGAAATGAGCAGTTCTTC. The rearrangement links TRBV12-3 or TRBV12-4 to TRBJ2-1, with D unresolved. The CDR3 consists of 11 residues. V gave up 8 bases and J gave up 7 bases, with 9 bases separating them.

This clonotype was detected ten times or more. This sequence joins TRBV20-1 and TRBJ2-7; 14 bases align to TRBD2. The V gene end was trimmed by 8 bases and the J gene end by 6 bases; junction bases not matched to a gene: 6. CDR1 and CDR2 (germline): DFQATT, SNEGSKA (reference sequence). The CDR3 has 13 residues. In nucleotides, the CDR3 is TGCAGTCCGACTAGCGGGGGGGCGGTCGAGCAGTACGTC. It encodes CSPTSGGAVEQYV.

This clonotype was counted many times. V usage is TRBV6-1 and J usage is TRBJ1-2; a possible D gene is TRBD1 (6 bases). Per germline, CDR1 MNHNS and CDR2 SASEGT. V lost 1 base and J 7 bases, leaving 19 bases between the germline ends. The CDR3 covers 16 residues. Written as DNA, the CDR3 is TGTGCCAGCAGTGAAGAGGGGATAGGGGGAGGGTCTGGCTACACCTTC. It yields the protein CASSEEGIGGGSGYTF.

Ten or more counts support this clonotype. The rearrangement links TRBV3-1 to TRBJ2-1; 10 nucleotides line up with TRBD1. V gave up 4 bases and J gave up 5 bases; unmatched junction bases: 5. Germline CDR1 reads LGHDT; CDR2 reads YNNKEL (reference sequence). The CDR3 contains 15 residues. CDR3 in DNA: TGTGCCAGCAGCCCCCGGGACAGGGGTCACAATGAGCAGTTCTTC. It translates to CASSPRDRGHNEQFF.

This clonotype was recorded at least ten times. The CDR3 DNA reads TGTGCCAGCACTAATGATGACAGTTTTCGCTCTCAGCCCCAGCATTTT. This gives the protein CASTNDDSFRSQPQHF. This sequence joins TRBV6-1 and TRBJ1-5; possibly TRBD1 for D (5 bases). The CDR3 has 16 residues. V was trimmed by 7 bases and J by 6 bases, leaving 22 bases between them. Germline V gene data show CDR1 as MNHNS and CDR2 as SASEGT.